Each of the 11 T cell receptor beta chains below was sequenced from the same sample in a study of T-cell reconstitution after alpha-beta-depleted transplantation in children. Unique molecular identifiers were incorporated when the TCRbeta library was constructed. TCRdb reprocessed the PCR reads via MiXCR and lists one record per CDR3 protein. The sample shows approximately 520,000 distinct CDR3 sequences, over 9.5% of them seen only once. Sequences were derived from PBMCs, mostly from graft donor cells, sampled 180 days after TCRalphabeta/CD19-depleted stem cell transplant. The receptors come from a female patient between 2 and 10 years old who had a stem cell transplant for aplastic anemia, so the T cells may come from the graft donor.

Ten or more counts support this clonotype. CDR3 sequence (DNA): TGTGCCAGCAGCCCCGGGACAGTCGGTGACGAGACCCAGTACTTC. Translating it yields CASSPGTVGDETQYF. The rearrangement links TRBV28 to TRBJ2-5, with 7 positions matching TRBD1. Germline loops: CDR1 MDHEN, CDR2 SYDVKM. This CDR3 spans 15 amino acids. The trim removed 6 bases at V and 5 bases at J, leaving 12 bases unmatched.

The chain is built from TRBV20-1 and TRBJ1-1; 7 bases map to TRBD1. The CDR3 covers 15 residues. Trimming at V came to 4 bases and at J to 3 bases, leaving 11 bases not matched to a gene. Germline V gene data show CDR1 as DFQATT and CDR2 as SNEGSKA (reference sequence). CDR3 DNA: TGCAGTGCTAACCCCATCGACAGGGTGGACACTGAAGCTTTCTTT. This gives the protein CSANPIDRVDTEAFF.

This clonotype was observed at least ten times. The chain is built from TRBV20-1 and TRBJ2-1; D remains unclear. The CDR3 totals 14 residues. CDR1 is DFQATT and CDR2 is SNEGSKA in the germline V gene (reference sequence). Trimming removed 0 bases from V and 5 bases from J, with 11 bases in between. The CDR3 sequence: CSAREQTVNNEQFF. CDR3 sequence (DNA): TGCAGTGCTAGAGAGCAAACAGTTAACAATGAGCAGTTCTTC.

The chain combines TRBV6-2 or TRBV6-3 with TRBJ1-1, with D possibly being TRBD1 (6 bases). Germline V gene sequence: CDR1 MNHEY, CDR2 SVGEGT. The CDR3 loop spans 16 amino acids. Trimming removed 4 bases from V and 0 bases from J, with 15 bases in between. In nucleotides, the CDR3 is TGTGCCAGCAGTTCCCAAGGGAGGGGGGTGAACACTGAAGCTTTCTTT. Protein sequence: CASSSQGRGVNTEAFF.

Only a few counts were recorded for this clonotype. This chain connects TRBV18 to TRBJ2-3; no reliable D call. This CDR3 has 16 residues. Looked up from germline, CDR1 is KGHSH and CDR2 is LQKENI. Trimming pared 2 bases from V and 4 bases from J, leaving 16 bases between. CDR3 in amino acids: CASSPLAGGGADTQYF. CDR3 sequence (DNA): TGTGCCAGCTCACCATTGGCAGGCGGTGGCGCAGATACGCAGTATTTT.

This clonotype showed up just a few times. CDR3 region: CASSLSGLAGGIPNTGELFF. CDR3 sequence (DNA): TGTGCCAGCAGCCTCTCGGGACTAGCGGGAGGCATCCCCAACACCGGGGAGCTGTTTTTT. J is TRBJ2-2 and V is TRBV11-2, with 15 nucleotides matching TRBD2. CDR1 is SGHAT, CDR2 FQNNGV, per germline. The CDR3 covers 20 residues. Unmatched junction bases numbered 12, after V lost 5 bases and J lost 2 bases.

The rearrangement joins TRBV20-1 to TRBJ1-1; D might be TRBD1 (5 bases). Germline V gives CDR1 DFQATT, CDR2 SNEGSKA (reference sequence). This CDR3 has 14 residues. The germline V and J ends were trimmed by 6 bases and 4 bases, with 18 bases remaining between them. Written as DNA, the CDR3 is TGCAGTGCACTCCTGGGGGGGTTGGGCACTGAAGCTTTCTTT. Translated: CSALLGGLGTEAFF.

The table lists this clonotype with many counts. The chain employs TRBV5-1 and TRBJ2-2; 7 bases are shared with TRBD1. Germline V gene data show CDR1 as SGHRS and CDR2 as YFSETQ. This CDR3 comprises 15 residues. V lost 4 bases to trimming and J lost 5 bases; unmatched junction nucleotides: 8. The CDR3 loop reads CASSRNDRATGELFF. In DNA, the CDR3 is TGCGCCAGCAGCCGGAACGACAGGGCAACCGGGGAGCTGTTTTTT.

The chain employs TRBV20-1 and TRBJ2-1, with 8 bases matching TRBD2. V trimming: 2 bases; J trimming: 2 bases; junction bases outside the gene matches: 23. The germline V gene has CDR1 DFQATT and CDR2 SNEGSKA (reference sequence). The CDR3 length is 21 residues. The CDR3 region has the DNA TGCAGTGCTAGATCCTTAAGAACGGGAGGGCCAATTATGCCGGCCTACAATGAGCAGTTCTTC. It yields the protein CSARSLRTGGPIMPAYNEQFF.

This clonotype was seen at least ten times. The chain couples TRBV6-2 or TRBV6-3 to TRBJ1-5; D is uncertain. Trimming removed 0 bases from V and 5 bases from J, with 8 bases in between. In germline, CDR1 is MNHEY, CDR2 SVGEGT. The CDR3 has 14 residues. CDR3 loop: CASSYSHPYQPQHF. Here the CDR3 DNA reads TGTGCCAGCAGTTACTCCCATCCCTATCAGCCCCAGCATTTT.

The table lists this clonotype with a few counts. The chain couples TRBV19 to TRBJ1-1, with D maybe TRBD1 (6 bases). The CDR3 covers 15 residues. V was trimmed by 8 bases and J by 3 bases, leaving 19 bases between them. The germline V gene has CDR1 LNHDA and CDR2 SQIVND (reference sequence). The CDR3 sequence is CASCRPGAGHTEAFF. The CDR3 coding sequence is TGTGCCAGTTGCCGACCGGGGGCAGGTCACACTGAAGCTTTCTTT. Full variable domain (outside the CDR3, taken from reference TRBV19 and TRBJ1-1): DGGITQSPKYLFRKEGQNVTLSCEQNLNHDAMYWYRQDPGQGLRLIYYSQIVNDFQKGDIAEGYSVSREKKESFPLTVTSAQKNPTAFYLCASCRPGAGHTEAFFGQGTRLTVV.